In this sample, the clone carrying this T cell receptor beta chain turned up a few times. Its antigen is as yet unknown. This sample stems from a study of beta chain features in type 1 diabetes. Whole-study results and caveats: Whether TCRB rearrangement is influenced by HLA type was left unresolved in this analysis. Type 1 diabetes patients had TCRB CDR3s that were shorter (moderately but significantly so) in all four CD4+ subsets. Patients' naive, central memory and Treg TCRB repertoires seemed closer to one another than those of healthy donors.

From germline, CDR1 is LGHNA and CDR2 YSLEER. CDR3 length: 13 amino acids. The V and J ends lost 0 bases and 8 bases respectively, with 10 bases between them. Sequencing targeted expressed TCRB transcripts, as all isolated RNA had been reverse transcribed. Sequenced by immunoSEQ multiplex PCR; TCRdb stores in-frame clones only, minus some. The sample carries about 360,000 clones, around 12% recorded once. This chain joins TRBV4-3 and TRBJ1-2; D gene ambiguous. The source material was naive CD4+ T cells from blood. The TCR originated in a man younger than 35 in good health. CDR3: CASSQEEGGGYTF. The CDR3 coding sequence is TGCGCCAGCAGCCAAGAGGAGGGCGGGGGCTACACCTTC.